These 18 T cell receptor beta chains originate from one sample sequenced in a study of OX40 agonist ivuxolimab in advanced cancers. The protocol was immunoSEQ multiplex PCR, while the TCRdb copy is restricted to in-frame clones and leaves out a portion. The data contain tens of thousands of clones, around nine tenths of them singletons. Sequences were derived from CD4+ or CD8+ T cells sorted from blood, sampled in a trial of the OX40 agonist ivuxolimab. The receptor set was obtained from an adult with an advanced solid tumor such as melanoma, head and neck, liver or kidney cancer.

The chain carries TRBV10-1 and TRBJ1-2; weak D call: TRBD1 (6 bases). The length of the CDR3 is 15 residues. The V end lost 5 bases, the J end lost 6 bases, and 19 bases lay between the germline ends. Germline CDR1 WNHNN, CDR2 SYGVQD (reference sequence). The CDR3 spells CASSPGTFGEDGYTF. The CDR3 region has the DNA TGCGCCAGCAGTCCCGGGACATTTGGGGAGGATGGCTACACCTTC.

V usage is TRBV6-6 and J usage is TRBJ2-1; tentative D call: TRBD2 (5 bases). The CDR3 length is 12 residues. The V and J ends lost 8 bases and 6 bases respectively, with 11 bases between them. In germline, CDR1 is MNHNY, CDR2 SVGAGI (reference sequence). As DNA, the CDR3 is TGTGCCAGCGAGGGTCTTTCCAATGAGCAGTTCTTC. It yields the protein CASEGLSNEQFF.

The rearrangement uses TRBV12-5 and TRBJ2-3, with 8 nucleotides matching TRBD2. After removal of 3 bases from V and 5 bases from J, the junction contained 7 bases not matched to a gene. CDR3 length equals 15 residues. Germline V gene data show CDR1 as LGHNT and CDR2 as FRNRAP. The CDR3 DNA is TGTGCTAGTGGTTTAAGCGGGAGAGGTCGAGATACGCAGTATTTT. Translation: CASGLSGRGRDTQYF.

The chain is built from TRBV7-2 and TRBJ1-3, with unresolved D. Trimming cost V 3 bases and J 0 bases, with 0 bases left between them. There are 12 residues in the CDR3. The germline V gene encodes CDR1 SGHTA and CDR2 FQGNSA. DNA for the CDR3: TGTGCCAGCAGCTTCTCTGGAAACACCATATATTTT. As protein: CASSFSGNTIYF.

The gene calls are TRBV28 and TRBJ2-5; D may be TRBD1 (6 bases). The DNA end favors TRBJ2-7, so the J call may be wrong. The CDR3 sequence is 13 residues long. Looked up from germline, CDR1 is MDHEN and CDR2 is SYDVKM. CDR3 loop: CASSSGRGYEQYF. In nucleotides, the CDR3 is TGTGCCAGCAGTTCTGGCAGGGGTTACGAGCAGTACTTC.

This clone came up once. V and J are TRBV27 and TRBJ2-1; 8 bases fit TRBD2. This CDR3 region has 16 residues. V shed 0 bases and J 6 bases; nucleotides not matched to a gene: 7. From germline, CDR1 is MNHEY and CDR2 SMNVEV (reference sequence). The CDR3 nucleotides are TGTGCCAGCAGTTTATCGCAGGTAGCGGGAAGCAATGAGCAGTTCTTC. This codes for CASSLSQVAGSNEQFF.

The genes are TRBV7-2 and TRBJ1-1; tentative D call: TRBD1 (6 bases). CDR1 is SGHTA, CDR2 FQGNSA, per germline. This CDR3 has 13 amino acids. Trimming removed 5 bases at V and 5 bases at J, with 12 bases between. CDR3 protein: CASSRRDTTEAFF. The CDR3 DNA reads TGTGCCAGCAGCCGAAGGGACACAACTGAAGCTTTCTTT.

A note on this clone: Sequence at one end of the junction differs from germline and may be a read error. The rearrangement uses TRBV18 and TRBJ1-4; 11 nucleotides line up with TRBD1. Germline V gene data show CDR1 as KGHSH and CDR2 as LQKENI. The CDR3 length is 12 residues. CDR3 amino acids: CSSGQGDEKLFF. CDR3 nucleotide sequence: TGCTCTTCGGGACAGGGGGATGAAAAACTGTTTTTT.

CDR3 coding DNA: TGCAGCGTTGTGGGGGTGGGAGGGCGTGAAGCTTTCTTT. Protein: CSVVGVGGREAFF. The chain has TRBV29-1 and TRBJ1-1, with D perhaps matching TRBD1 (5 bases). V was shortened by 4 bases and J by 7 bases, with 16 bases between the two germline ends. CDR1 is SQVTM and CDR2 is ANQGSEA in the germline V gene. The CDR3 totals 13 residues.

V is TRBV10-3 and J is TRBJ1-2; perhaps TRBD1 as D (5 bases). CDR1 and CDR2 (germline): ENHRY, SYGVKD. This CDR3 has 15 amino acids. V lost 0 bases and J 0 bases, leaving 8 bases between the germline ends. The CDR3, as DNA: TGTGCCATCAGTGAGTCGGGCAGGGCTAACTATGGCTACACCTTC. It translates to CAISESGRANYGYTF.

This chain links TRBV7-6 with TRBJ1-5; D unresolved. The length of the CDR3 is 13 residues. CDR1 and CDR2 (germline): SGHVS, FNYEAQ. Between the trimmed V and J ends, which lost 2 bases and 5 bases, there was a span of 7 bases. The CDR3 is CASSLWQHQPQHF. As DNA, the CDR3 is TGTGCCAGCAGCTTATGGCAGCATCAGCCCCAGCATTTT.

The V gene is TRBV5-1, the J gene TRBJ2-2; D ambiguous. Trimming stripped 0 bases from V and 2 bases from J, with 8 bases between. The CDR3 has 15 residues. Germline V CDR1 and CDR2: SGHRS, YFSETQ. The CDR3 DNA follows: TGCGCCAGCAGCTTGGTGGTCGGAAACACCGGGGAGCTGTTTTTT. Its protein is CASSLVVGNTGELFF.

Only one count was recorded for this clone. The chain joins TRBV6-1 to TRBJ2-3; 15 nucleotides line up with TRBD2. V shed 2 bases, J shed 5 bases, and the junction held 8 bases outside the gene matches. Germline V gene lookup returns CDR1 MNHNS and CDR2 SASEGT. This CDR3 region has 18 residues. DNA for the CDR3: TGTGCCAGCAGTGAAACCGGACTAGCGGGGGGGCGGGAAGATACGCAGTATTTT. Residues: CASSETGLAGGREDTQYF.

The chain uses TRBV5-4 and TRBJ2-4; 7 bases are shared with TRBD2. The CDR3 is made up of 13 amino acids. Trimming cost V 1 base and J 5 bases; bases outside gene matches: 0. Germline V CDR1 and CDR2: SGHNT, YYREEE (reference sequence). The DNA of the CDR3 is TGTGCCAGCAGCTTGCGGGGGGAAAACATTCAGTACTTC. It is translated as CASSLRGENIQYF.

This clone is a singleton in its sample. Other DNA sequences within the sample encode an identical CDR3. The V and J genes are TRBV6-1 and TRBJ1-2; possibly TRBD1 for D (5 bases). CDR1 MNHNS and CDR2 SASEGT come from the germline V gene. V was clipped by 6 bases and J by 8 bases, with 16 bases between them. The CDR3 loop spans 13 amino acids. CDR3 DNA: TGTGCCAGCAGACTTAGGGGTGAGGGGGGCTACACCTTC. Residues: CASRLRGEGGYTF.

This clone was seen a single time. The chain links TRBV5-4 to TRBJ2-6; D is undetermined. Trimming shortened V by 0 bases and J by 0 bases, and 7 bases separated the two germline ends. CDR3 size: 16 residues. Looked up from germline, CDR1 is SGHNT and CDR2 is YYREEE (reference sequence). DNA of the CDR3: TGTGCCAGCAGCTTGGGCGCAACCTCTGGGGCCAACGTCCTGACTTTC. Translated: CASSLGATSGANVLTF.

The chain links TRBV5-1 to TRBJ2-7; possible D gene TRBD1, 5 bases. V was trimmed by 0 bases and J by 2 bases, leaving 12 bases between them. This CDR3 spans 15 amino acids. Per germline, CDR1 SGHRS and CDR2 YFSETQ. The CDR3 protein is CASSLEGWGPYEQYF. Written as DNA, the CDR3 is TGCGCCAGCAGCTTGGAGGGATGGGGCCCCTACGAGCAGTACTTC. The entire variable domain, with the rest obtained from reference TRBV5-1 and TRBJ2-7, is as follows: KAGVTQTPRYLIKTRGQQVTLSCSPISGHRSVSWYQQTPGQGLQFLFEYFSETQRNKGNFPGRFSGRQFSNSRSEMNVSTLELGDSALYLCASSLEGWGPYEQYFGPGTRLTVT.

V is TRBV6-6 and J is TRBJ1-4, with unresolved D. Trimming removed 2 bases from V and 8 bases from J, with 9 bases in between. Looked up from germline, CDR1 is MNHNY and CDR2 is SVGAGI (reference sequence). This CDR3 comprises 13 residues. CDR3 amino acids: CASSYRLVEKLFF. As DNA, the CDR3 is TGTGCCAGCAGTTACAGGCTTGTGGAAAAACTGTTTTTT.